This TCR beta chain appears in the sequencing data of a study of blood T cell repertoires in COVID-19. Study in general: Nucleic acid was either cDNA or gDNA, and it came from T cells, B-cell-depleted T cells, or PBMCs.

Per germline, CDR1 MDHEN and CDR2 SYDVKM. The CDR3 contains 17 residues. V lost 5 bases, J lost 0 bases, and 9 bases stayed unmatched. The data were produced by immunoSEQ multiplex PCR, yet TCRdb's version contains in-frame clones alone and is incomplete. The data contain tens of thousands of clones, 90% of them singletons. Specimen: peripheral blood. The clonotype comes from a man aged 50 to 60 with active COVID-19. This sequence joins TRBV28 and TRBJ1-3, with 8 positions matching TRBD1. CDR3 loop: CASSPSSGQGSGNTIYF. DNA for the CDR3: TGTGCCAGCAGTCCATCCTCCGGACAGGGCTCTGGAAACACCATATATTTT.